This T cell receptor beta chain came from a study of T-cell reconstitution after alpha-beta-depleted transplantation in children. Study-level results: Diversity of TCRbeta at day 60 was high in some patients, arising from surviving recipient T cells and thymic progenitors. There were reportedly several hundred expanded graft clones from which alpha-beta T cells came about two months after transplant. At the one-year point after transplant, T-cell counts and TCRbeta diversity were found to come mostly from T cells that had been newly produced.

The CDR3 has 16 residues. Trimming shortened V by 4 bases and J by 5 bases, and 20 bases separated the two germline ends. Looked up from germline, CDR1 is DFQATT and CDR2 is SNEGSKA (reference sequence). For TCRbeta, the library was prepared with unique molecular identifiers. Via MiXCR, TCRdb re-called the PCR reads, giving one row per CDR3 protein. In the table there are more than 200,000 distinct CDR3 sequences, about a quarter of which are singletons. This clonotype was counted many times. Its target is not known. The clonotype was recovered from a girl aged 2 to 9 with Fanconi anemia, due to receive a stem cell transplant. This specimen consisted of PBMCs, obtained before TCRalphabeta/CD19-depleted stem cell transplant. The V and J genes are TRBV20-1 and TRBJ2-2; no firm D call. The CDR3 DNA sequence: TGCAGTGCTATAGAGTTTCCCCTAGAGAGTACCGGGGAGCTGTTTTTT. This sequence encodes CSAIEFPLESTGELFF.